This entry features one T cell receptor (beta chain) sequence. The record originates from a study of shared clonotypes between healthy human individuals. Profiling relied on immunoSEQ multiplex PCR, and the TCRdb table lists in-frame clones only, not all of them. The sample carries over 1.4 million clones, 95% to 97% recorded once. Free of recent acute infections or vaccinations, the donors were healthy HIV-negative adults. Germline CDR1 and CDR2: LNHDA and SQIVND (reference sequence). The CDR3 covers 15 residues. V shed 4 bases, J shed 0 bases, and the junction held 6 bases outside the gene matches. The chain employs TRBV19 and TRBJ2-7, with 7 positions matching TRBD2. This receptor was identified in a man younger than 40 in good health. Sequenced: naive CD4+ T cells sorted from blood. As for subset: CD45RA+ positively selected. CDR3 sequence reads: CASSTGLESSYEQYF. Here the CDR3 DNA reads TGTGCCAGTAGTACAGGACTAGAATCCTCCTACGAGCAGTACTTC.